The subject of this entry is one T cell receptor beta chain. Participants reported their clinical history, and cohort assignment relied on those reports. Germline assignment: CDR1 SGHVS and CDR2 FQNEAQ. With 4 bases removed from V and 2 bases from J, the gap between germline ends came to 12 bases. There are 15 residues in the CDR3. In the study's own analysis: Amplification of reference gene primers was used by the study to estimate nucleated cell counts. Using immunoSEQ multiplex PCR, the repertoire was profiled, and TCRdb retains in-frame clones only, with some absent. Clonal size and the V and J genes are those of that table, whereas D and trimming came from the DNA. The repertoire holds over 200,000 clones, with roughly 89% as singletons. These data are taken from a study of blood T cell repertoires in COVID-19. Study details: PBMCs, B-cell-depleted T cells, or T cells provided the cDNA or gDNA that made up the material.

The V call is TRBV7-8, the J call TRBJ1-5; D is perhaps TRBD1 (5 bases). The sample taken for sequencing was PBMCs or T cells enriched from blood (not recorded which). This receptor was obtained from a man aged 18 to 29 with acute COVID-19. CDR3 sequence (DNA): TGTGCCAGCAGCTCCTATTTAGGGGGCAATCAGCCCCAGCATTTT. Encoded protein: CASSSYLGGNQPQHF.